The entry that follows covers one TCR beta chain sequence. Its antigen is unknown. No quality values exist for individual bases; no much larger clone is one base distant. The germline V gene (reference sequence) specifies SGHNT as CDR1 and YYREEE as CDR2. At the junction V is shortened by 4 bases and J by 3 bases, with 13 bases in between. The CDR3 runs 14 amino acids, cysteine and phenylalanine included. Of all the DNA, just the CDR3 is kept, 42 bases in frame from base 1. This entry is derived from a study of blood T cell repertoires in COVID-19 (dated by TCRdb to 2020 to 2022). With respect to the entire study: Samples covering the acute and convalescent phases of COVID-19 were provided by collaborators in the United States, Italy and Spain. The repertoires were released in a freely available public database meant as a resource for research on the immune response to SARS-CoV-2. Sample metadata almost always included a de-identified subject ID, COVID-19 status, age in years and sex. Subjects who had been exposed to COVID-19, were actively infected with it, or had recovered from it provided the deeply sampled blood TCRbeta repertoires that made up the dataset. The samples were drawn from two sources: the first 160 participants of the ongoing ImmuneRACE study, and over 950 subjects contributed by 6 global collaborators. The prospective study material was composed of cDNA or gDNA derived from T cells, B-cell-depleted T cells, or PBMCs. Where available, HLA class I and class II types were obtained from metadata supplied by the sample provider rather than from assay-based typing. Overall results and qualifications from the work: How much clinical and demographic metadata was included differed by source and by participant, and the metadata was provided uncurated.

TCRbeta CDR3 regions were amplified from genomic DNA using the immunoSEQ Assay, a bias-controlled multiplex PCR. As for how the authors treated the data: Nucleated cell counts per sample were estimated from amplification of reference gene primers within the assay. To quantify the absolute abundance of each unique TCRbeta CDR3 rearrangement, sequence reads were collapsed and filtered. For each sample, productive Simpson clonality was calculated as the square root of Simpson's diversity index over productive rearrangements. What TCRdb holds here is the immuneACCESS table cut down to in-frame rearrangements. Part of the clones is not present; checked against another copy, under half of the missing clones reflect an unresolved V gene, and the others are unexplained. The DNA gave D and trimming, while V, J and clone size come from that table. The sample yields more than 85,000 clones; 80% to 90% were counted once. The top ten hold approximately 1% of the sample.

Collaborating institutions collected whole blood in K2EDTA tubes following their own protocols. For TCRbeta analysis, collaborator samples were shipped as frozen whole blood, as isolated PBMCs, or as DNA extracted from either sample type. The V and J genes are TRBV5-4 and TRBJ1-2; TRBD1 is a possible D gene, resting on 6 matching bases. This TCR was recovered from a human donor in a cohort sampled during active COVID-19. Material: peripheral blood. The CDR3 protein is CASSQRTGYYGYTF. The DNA sequence is TGTGCCAGCAGCCAGCGAACAGGGTACTATGGCTACACCTTC.